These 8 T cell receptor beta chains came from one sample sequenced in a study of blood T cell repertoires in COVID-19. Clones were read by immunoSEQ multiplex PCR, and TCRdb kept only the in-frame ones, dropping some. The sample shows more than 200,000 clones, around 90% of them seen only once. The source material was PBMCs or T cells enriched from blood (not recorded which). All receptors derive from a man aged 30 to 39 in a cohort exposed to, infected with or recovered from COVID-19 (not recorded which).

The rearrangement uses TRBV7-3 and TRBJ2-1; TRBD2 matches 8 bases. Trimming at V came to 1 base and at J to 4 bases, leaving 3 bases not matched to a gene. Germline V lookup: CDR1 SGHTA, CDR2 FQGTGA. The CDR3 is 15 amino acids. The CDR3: CASSLIAGFYNEQFF. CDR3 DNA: TGTGCCAGCAGCTTAATAGCGGGATTTTACAATGAGCAGTTCTTC.

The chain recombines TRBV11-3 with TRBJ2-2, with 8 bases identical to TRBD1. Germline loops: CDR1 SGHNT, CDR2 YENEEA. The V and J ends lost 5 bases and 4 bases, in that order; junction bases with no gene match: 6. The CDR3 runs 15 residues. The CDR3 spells CASSAAGGRTGELFF. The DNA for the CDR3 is TGTGCCAGCAGCGCAGCAGGGGGCCGCACCGGGGAGCTGTTTTTT.

CDR3 sequence (DNA): TGCGCCAGTCACCAGAGGGGTAGCGGGATCCCTTCCTACAATGAGCAGTTCTTC. Translating it yields CASHQRGSGIPSYNEQFF. The chain recombines TRBV5-1 with TRBJ2-1; 8 bases agree with TRBD2. CDR1 and CDR2 from the germline V gene are SGHRS and YFSETQ. There are 18 residues in the CDR3. V shed 8 bases, J shed 1 base, and the junction held 17 bases outside the gene matches.

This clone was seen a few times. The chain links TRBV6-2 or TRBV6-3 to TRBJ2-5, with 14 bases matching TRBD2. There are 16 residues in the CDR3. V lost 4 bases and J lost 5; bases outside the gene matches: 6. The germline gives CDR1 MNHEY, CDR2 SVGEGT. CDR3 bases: TGTGCCAGCAGTTTTGGGACTAGCGGGAGCAGTGAGACCCAGTACTTC. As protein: CASSFGTSGSSETQYF.

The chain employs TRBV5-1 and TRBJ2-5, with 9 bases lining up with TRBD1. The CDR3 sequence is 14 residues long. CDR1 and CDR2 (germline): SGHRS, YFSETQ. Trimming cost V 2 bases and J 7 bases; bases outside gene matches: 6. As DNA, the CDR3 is TGCGCCAGCAGCTTTCGGGACAGGGAGGGGACCCAGTACTTC. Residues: CASSFRDREGTQYF.

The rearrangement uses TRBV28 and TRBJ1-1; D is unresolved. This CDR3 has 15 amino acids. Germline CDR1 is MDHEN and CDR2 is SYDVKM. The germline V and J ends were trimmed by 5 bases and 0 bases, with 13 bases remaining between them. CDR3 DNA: TGTGCCAGCAGTCCAGTGGAGCACATGAACACTGAAGCTTTCTTT. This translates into CASSPVEHMNTEAFF. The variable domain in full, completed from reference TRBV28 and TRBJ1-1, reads DVKVTQSSRYLVKRTGEKVFLECVQDMDHENMFWYRQDPGLGLRLIYFSYDVKMKEKGDIPEGYSVSREKKERFSLILESASTNQTSMYLCASSPVEHMNTEAFFGQGTRLTVV.

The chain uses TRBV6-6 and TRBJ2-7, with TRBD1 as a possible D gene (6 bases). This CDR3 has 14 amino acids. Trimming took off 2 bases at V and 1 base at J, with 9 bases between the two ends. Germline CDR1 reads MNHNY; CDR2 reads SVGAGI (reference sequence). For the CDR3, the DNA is TGTGCCAGCAGTTACCGCGGACAGTCCTACGAGCAGTACTTC. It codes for CASSYRGQSYEQYF.

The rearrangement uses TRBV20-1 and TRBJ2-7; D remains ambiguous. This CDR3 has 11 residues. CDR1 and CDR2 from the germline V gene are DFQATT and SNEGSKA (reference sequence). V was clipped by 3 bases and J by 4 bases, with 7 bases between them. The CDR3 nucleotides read TGCAGTGCTAGCAGGCAGTACGAGCAGTACTTC. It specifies CSASRQYEQYF.